Given below is one TCR beta chain in context. Its antigen specificity is not known. No much larger clone is present one base from it, and per-base qualities are unavailable. The entry originates in a study of pediatric ulcerative colitis (dated by TCRdb to the late 2010s). Background on the whole study: Among the ulcerative colitis patients, about seven had pancolitis and two had left-sided colitis, and histology in every patient was consistent with ulcerative colitis. About nine newly diagnosed, treatment-naive pediatric ulcerative colitis patients and four non-IBD control children each provided paired blood and rectal samples. The Pediatric Ulcerative Colitis Activity Index classified a couple of patients as having mild disease, four as having moderate disease and three as having acute severe colitis. Study-wide conclusions, independent of this receptor: Because the repertoires came from total lymphocyte DNA, rare subsets such as regulatory T cells may have patterns that are not reflected. Features of the rectal repertoire distinguished controls, mild-moderate colitis patients and acute severe colitis patients, and in acute severe colitis, rectal diversity was reduced because of clonal expansions. Blood-derived T cells may have been included in rectal pinch biopsies, especially in patients with overt colitis. For technical reasons, blood samples from a couple of patients gave substantially fewer templates, and these samples were excluded from the blood-rectal overlap analysis. Two rectal CDR3 clonotypes were found in every ulcerative colitis patient but in no control. Only four individuals were included in the healthy control group, which was small. Significantly higher autologous blood-rectal clonal overlap was found in ulcerative colitis patients than in controls, which suggested increased T cell trafficking to inflamed tissue.

During colonoscopy, one to two pinch biopsies were obtained from the rectum for research. No immunosuppressive medication had been given to the ulcerative colitis patients before the diagnostic colonoscopy. Before DNA isolation, rectal biopsies were subjected to proteinase K digestion. The Wizard kit (Promega) was used to extract genomic DNA from blood and intestinal samples. Rearranged CDR3 beta regions were amplified from genomic DNA with multiplex V and J primers using the immunoSEQ TRB Survey service. To keep sequencing depth the same across samples, survey-level depth of up to 500,000 reads per sample was applied. Libraries were purified, pooled and sequenced on Illumina technology. Per the original workflow: immunoSEQ online tools were used for productive clonality, sample overlap, pairwise scatters, CDR3 beta length, V/D/J gene usage and productiveness. Calculated diversity was defined as the number of unique rearrangements divided by total templates, multiplied by 100, and Shannon and Simpson indices were computed as well. Principal component analysis used the R prcomp function and ggbiplot package on Z-score normalized data. Morisita's index was used to measure clonal overlap between blood and rectum within each subject. Drawn from immuneACCESS, this table holds only the in-frame rearrangements with V and J called that TCRdb kept. Clones are partly lost; checked studies trace under half to an unresolved V gene and leave the rest unexplained. V, J and clone size are taken as reported in that table, and D and trimming were inferred from the DNA itself. In this sample the table shows 40,000 to 60,000 clones, around 81% of which occur a single time. More than 3.5% of the sample belongs to the ten largest clones.

The CDR3 goes from the cysteine to the phenylalanine over 14 residues. The entry retains the CDR3 DNA only, 42 bases that are in frame from base 1. The CDR1 and CDR2 encoded by the germline V gene (reference sequence) are LNHDA and SQIVND. V loses 5 bases of germline sequence and J loses 3 bases, and the interval between the two ends is 14 bases. Material: gut tissue. This clonotype was obtained from a girl aged 10 to 17 with moderate ulcerative colitis. In this chain, TRBV19 is recombined with TRBJ2-7; perhaps TRBD1 is the D gene, with 6 bases matching. The DNA sequence follows: TGTGCCAGTAGTCCCGGGACAAGTATCTACGAGCAGTACTTC. It specifies CASSPGTSIYEQYF.